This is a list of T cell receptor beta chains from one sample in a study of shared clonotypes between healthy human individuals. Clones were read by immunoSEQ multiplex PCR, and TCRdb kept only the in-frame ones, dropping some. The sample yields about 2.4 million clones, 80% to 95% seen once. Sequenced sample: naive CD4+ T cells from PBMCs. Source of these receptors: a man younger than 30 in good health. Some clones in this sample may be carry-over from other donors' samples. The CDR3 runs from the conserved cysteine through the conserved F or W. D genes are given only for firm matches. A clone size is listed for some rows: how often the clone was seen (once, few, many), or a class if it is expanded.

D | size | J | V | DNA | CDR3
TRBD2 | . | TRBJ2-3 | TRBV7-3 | TGTGCCAGCAGCTTAGGTAGTCTAGCGGGGACAGATACGCAGTATTTT | CASSLGSLAGTDTQYF
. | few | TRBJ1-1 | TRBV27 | TGTGCCAGCAGTCCCCGAGCAGTGGGGAGCACTGAAGCTTTCTTT | CASSPRAVGSTEAFF
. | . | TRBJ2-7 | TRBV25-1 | TGTGCCAGCAGTCTGGGGGTGGGCTACGAGCAGTACTTC | CASSLGVGYEQYF
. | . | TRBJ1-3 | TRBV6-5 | TGTGCCAGCAGCCGATGGACTGATTCTGGAAACACCATATATTTT | CASSRWTDSGNTIYF
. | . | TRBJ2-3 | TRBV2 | TGTGCCAGCGACGGGGGAGTGGCAGATACGCAGTATTTT | CASDGGVADTQYF
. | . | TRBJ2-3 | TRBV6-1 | TGTGCCAGCGCCCCCGGAGGGGCAGATACGCAGTATTTT | CASAPGGADTQYF
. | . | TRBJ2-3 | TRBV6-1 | TGTGCCAGCAGTGATGTCGTTGTCGGCACAGATACGCAGTATTTT | CASSDVVVGTDTQYF
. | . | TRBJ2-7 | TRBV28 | TGTGCCAGCAGTTTGACAGTCGACGAGCAGTACTTC | CASSLTVDEQYF
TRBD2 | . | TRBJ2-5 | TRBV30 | TGTGCCTGGAGTCAGAGCGGGAGAGGAGAGACCCAGTACTTC | CAWSQSGRGETQYF
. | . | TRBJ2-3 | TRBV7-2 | TGTGCCAGCAGCTCACAACAGGGCACAGATACGCAGTATTTT | CASSSQQGTDTQYF
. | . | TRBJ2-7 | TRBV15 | TGTGCCACCAGCAGAGATCGGGGTCCACCCTACTTC | CATSRDRGPPYF
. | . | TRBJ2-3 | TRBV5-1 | TGCGCCAGCAGCGCAGGAAGCACAGATACGCAGTATTTT | CASSAGSTDTQYF
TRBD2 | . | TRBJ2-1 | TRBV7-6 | TGTGCCAGCAGCCCGACGGCGCTAGCGGGTCCGAATGAGCAGTTCTTC | CASSPTALAGPNEQFF
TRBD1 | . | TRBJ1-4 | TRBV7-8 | TGTGCCAGCAGCTTTGCAGGGGGCATCAACGAAAAACTGTTTTTT | CASSFAGGINEKLFF
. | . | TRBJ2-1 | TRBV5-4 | TGTGCCAGCAGCACCCCCTCGGACCCGTCTGAGCAGTTCTTC | CASSTPSDPSEQFF
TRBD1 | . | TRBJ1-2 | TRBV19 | TGTGCCAGTAGTTACGACAGGGCCTATGGCTACACCTTC | CASSYDRAYGYTF
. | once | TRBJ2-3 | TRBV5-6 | TGTGCCAGCAGCTTGGTGGTGGCCCCCCCAGATACGCAGTATTTT | CASSLVVAPPDTQYF
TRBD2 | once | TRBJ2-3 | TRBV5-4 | TGTGCCAGCAGCTTTCTGACTAGCGGGAGAGCAGATACGCAGTATTTT | CASSFLTSGRADTQYF
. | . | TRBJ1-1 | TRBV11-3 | TGTGCCAGCAGCTTAGCGAACACTGAAGCTTTCTTT | CASSLANTEAFF
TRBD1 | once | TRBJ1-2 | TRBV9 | TGTGCCAGCAGCGAAAGACAGGGGGTTACCTATGGCTACACCTTC | CASSERQGVTYGYTF
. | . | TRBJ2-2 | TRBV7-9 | TGTGCCAGCCGTAGGGAGGACACCGGGGAGCTGTTTTTT | CASRREDTGELFF
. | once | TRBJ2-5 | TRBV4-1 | TGCGCCAGCAGCCACAGACACTACCAAGAGACCCAGTACTTC | CASSHRHYQETQYF
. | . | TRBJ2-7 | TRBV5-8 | TGTGCCAGCAGCCCTTACAGGGGGGGAAGGTACGAGCAGTACTTC | CASSPYRGGRYEQYF
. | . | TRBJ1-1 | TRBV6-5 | TGTGCCAGCAGCTTCCCGGGGGCTGGCACTGAAGCTTTCTTT | CASSFPGAGTEAFF
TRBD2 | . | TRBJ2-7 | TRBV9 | TGTGCCAGCAGCGTAGGGGGGTCTAGCGGGGCCTACGAGCAGTACTTC | CASSVGGSSGAYEQYF
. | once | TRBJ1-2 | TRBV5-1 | TGCGCCAGCAGCTTGAATGGGGACCCAAACTATGGCTACACCTTC | CASSLNGDPNYGYTF